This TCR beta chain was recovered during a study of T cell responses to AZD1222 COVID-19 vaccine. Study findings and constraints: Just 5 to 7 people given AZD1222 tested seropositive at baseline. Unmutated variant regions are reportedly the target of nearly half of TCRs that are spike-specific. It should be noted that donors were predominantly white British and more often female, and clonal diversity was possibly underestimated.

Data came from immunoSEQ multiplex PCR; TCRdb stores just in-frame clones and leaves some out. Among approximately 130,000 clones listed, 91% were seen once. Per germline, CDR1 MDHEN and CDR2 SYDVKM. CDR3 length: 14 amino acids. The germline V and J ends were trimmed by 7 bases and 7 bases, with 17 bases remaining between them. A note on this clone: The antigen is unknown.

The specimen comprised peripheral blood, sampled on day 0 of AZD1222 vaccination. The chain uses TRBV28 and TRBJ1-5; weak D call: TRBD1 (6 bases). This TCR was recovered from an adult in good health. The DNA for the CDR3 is TGTGCCAGCACCTTAGCAGGGGTCGGGCAGCCCCAGCATTTT. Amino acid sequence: CASTLAGVGQPQHF.